The TCR beta chain described here comes from a study of response to subunit inactivated influenza vaccine. Study-level results: With each seasonal influenza vaccination, the authors suggested, few new T cells are recruited.

A note on this clonotype: The target antigen is unknown.

TCRdb reprocessed the RT-PCR reads via MiXCR and lists one record per CDR3 protein. The sample yields approximately 700,000 distinct CDR3 sequences, 14% seen once. This CDR3 has 15 amino acids. V lost 2 bases and J lost 7, with 18 bases in between. In germline, CDR1 is SGHKS, CDR2 YYEKEE (reference sequence). The sample was PBMCs from blood, taken around two weeks before vaccination. The origin of this receptor is a man aged 45-65 years who received an inactivated influenza vaccine. The V and J genes are TRBV5-5 and TRBJ2-5; D gene ambiguous. The CDR3 coding sequence is TGTGCCAGCAGCTTCGGTCGGCTTGATAAGAGGACCCAGTACTTC. Protein: CASSFGRLDKRTQYF.